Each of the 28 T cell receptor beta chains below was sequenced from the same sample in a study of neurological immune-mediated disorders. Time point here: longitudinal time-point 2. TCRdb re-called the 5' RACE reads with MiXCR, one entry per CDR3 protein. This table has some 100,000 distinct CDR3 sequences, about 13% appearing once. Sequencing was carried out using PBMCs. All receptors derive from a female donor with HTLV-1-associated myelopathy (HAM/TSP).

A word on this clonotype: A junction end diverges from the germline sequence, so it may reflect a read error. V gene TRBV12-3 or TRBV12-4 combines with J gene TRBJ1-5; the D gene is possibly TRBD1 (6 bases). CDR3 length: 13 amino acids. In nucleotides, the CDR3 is TGTGCTAGCAGTTTACAGGGTGCACAGCACCAGCATTTT. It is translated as CASSLQGAQHQHF.

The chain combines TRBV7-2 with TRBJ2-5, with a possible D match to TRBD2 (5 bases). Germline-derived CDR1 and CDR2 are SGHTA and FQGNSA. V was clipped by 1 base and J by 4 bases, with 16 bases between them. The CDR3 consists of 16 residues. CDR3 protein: CASSLEGSVELETQYF. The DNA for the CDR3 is TGTGCCAGCAGCTTAGAGGGTAGCGTTGAGTTAGAGACCCAGTACTTC.

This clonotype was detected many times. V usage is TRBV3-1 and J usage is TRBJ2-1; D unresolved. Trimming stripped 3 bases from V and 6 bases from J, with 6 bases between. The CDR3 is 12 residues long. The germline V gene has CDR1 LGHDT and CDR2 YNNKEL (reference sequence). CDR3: CASSHRTNEQFF. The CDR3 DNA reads TGTGCCAGCAGCCACAGGACCAATGAGCAGTTCTTC.

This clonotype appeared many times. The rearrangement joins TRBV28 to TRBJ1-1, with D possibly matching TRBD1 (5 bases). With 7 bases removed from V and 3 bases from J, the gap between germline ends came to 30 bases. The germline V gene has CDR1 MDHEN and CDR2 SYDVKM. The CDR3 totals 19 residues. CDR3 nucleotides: TGTGCCAGCACCCTCTCCACCCGACTCGGGGGGTCCGGGGACACTGAAGCTTTCTTT. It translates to CASTLSTRLGGSGDTEAFF.

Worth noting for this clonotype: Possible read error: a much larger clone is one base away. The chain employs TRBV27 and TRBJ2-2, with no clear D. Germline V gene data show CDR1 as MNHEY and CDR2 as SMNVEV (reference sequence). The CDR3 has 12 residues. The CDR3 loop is CANSFKAGELFF. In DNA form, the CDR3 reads TGTGCCAACAGTTTTAAAGCCGGGGAGCTGTTTTTT.

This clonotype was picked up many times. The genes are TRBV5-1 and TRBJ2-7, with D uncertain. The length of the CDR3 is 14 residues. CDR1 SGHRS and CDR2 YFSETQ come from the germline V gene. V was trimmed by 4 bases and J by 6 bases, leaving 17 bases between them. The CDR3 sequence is CASSTVASSGEQYF. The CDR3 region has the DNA TGCGCCAGCAGCACGGTGGCGAGTTCAGGCGAGCAGTACTTC. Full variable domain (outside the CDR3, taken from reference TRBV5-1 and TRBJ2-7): KAGVTQTPRYLIKTRGQQVTLSCSPISGHRSVSWYQQTPGQGLQFLFEYFSETQRNKGNFPGRFSGRQFSNSRSEMNVSTLELGDSALYLCASSTVASSGEQYFGPGTRLTVT.

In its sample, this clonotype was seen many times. CDR3 protein: CATSLRTGTQGEQFF. DNA for the CDR3: TGTGCCACTTCCCTCAGGACAGGGACTCAGGGAGAGCAGTTCTTC. This chain connects TRBV12-3 or TRBV12-4 to TRBJ2-1, with 8 nucleotides matching TRBD1. V was pared by 10 bases and J by 10 bases, with 18 bases of the junction left unmatched. The CDR3 spans 15 residues.

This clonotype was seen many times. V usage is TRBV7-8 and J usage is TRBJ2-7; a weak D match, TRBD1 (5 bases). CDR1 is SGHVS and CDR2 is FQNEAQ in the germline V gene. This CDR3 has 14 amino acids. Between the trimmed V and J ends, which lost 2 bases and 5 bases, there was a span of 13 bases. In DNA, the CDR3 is TGTGCCAGCAGCTTACCATCAGGGTTCCACGAGCAGTACTTC. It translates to CASSLPSGFHEQYF.

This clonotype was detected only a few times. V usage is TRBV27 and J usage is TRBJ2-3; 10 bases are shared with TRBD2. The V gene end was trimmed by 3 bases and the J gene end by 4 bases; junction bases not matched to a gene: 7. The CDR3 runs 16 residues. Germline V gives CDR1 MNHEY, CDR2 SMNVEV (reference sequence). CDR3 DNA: TGTGCCAGCAGTTTTACCGGTAGCGGGGGGCCAGATACGCAGTATTTT. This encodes CASSFTGSGGPDTQYF.

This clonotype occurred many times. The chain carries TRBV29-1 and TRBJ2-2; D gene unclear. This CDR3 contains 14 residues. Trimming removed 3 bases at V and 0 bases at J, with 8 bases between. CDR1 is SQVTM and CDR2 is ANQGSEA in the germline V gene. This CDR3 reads CSVEAGSNTGELFF. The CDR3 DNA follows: TGCAGCGTTGAGGCAGGTTCGAACACCGGGGAGCTGTTTTTT.

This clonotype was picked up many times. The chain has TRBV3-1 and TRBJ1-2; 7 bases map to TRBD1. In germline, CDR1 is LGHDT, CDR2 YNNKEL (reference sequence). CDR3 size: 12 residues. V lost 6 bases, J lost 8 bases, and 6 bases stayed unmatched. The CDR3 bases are TGTGCCAGCAGTACAGGGGTTGGCGGCTACACCTTC. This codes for CASSTGVGGYTF.

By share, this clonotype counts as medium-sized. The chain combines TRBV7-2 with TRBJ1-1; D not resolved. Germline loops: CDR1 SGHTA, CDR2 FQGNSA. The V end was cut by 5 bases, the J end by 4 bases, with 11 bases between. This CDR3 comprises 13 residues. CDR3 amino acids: CASSRKGATEAFF. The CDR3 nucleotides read TGTGCCAGCAGCCGAAAGGGCGCCACTGAAGCTTTCTTT.

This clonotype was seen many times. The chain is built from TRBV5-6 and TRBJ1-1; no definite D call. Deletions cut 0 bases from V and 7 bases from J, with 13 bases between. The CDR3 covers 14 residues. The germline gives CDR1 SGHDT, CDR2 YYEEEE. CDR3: CASSLVAGGDEAFF. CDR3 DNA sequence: TGTGCCAGCAGCTTGGTAGCCGGTGGGGATGAAGCTTTCTTT.

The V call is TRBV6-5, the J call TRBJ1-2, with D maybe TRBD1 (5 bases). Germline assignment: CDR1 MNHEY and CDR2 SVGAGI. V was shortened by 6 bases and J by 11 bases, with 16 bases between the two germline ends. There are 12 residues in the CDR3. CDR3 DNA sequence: TGTGCCAGCAGCTTAGCCCAGGGTACTTACACCTTC. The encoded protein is CASSLAQGTYTF.

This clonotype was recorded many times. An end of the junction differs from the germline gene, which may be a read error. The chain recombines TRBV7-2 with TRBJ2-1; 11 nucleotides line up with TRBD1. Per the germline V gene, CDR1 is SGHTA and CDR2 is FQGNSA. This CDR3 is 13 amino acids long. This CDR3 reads CASSSGQGVRNLF. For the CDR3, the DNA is TGTGCCAGCAGCTCGGGACAGGGGGTGAGAAACCTCTTC.

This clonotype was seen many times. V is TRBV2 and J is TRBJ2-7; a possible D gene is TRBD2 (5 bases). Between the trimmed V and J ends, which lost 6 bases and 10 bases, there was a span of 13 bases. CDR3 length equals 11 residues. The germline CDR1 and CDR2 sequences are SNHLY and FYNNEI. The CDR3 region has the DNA TGTGCCAGCAGAGCTAGCCCGCCACAGTACTTC. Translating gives CASRASPPQYF.

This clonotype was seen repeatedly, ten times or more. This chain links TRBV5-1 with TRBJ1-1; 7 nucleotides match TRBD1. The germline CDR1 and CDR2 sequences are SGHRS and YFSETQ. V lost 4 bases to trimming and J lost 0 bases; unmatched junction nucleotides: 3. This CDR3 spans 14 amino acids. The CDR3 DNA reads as TGCGCCAGCAGCGCGGGACAGATGAACACTGAAGCTTTCTTT. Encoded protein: CASSAGQMNTEAFF.

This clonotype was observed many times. CDR3 protein: CASSPSPGTGDPYEQYF. The CDR3 DNA reads as TGTGCCAGCAGCCCAAGCCCCGGGACAGGGGACCCCTACGAGCAGTACTTC. The V and J genes are TRBV13 and TRBJ2-7; 10 bases are a match to TRBD1. Per the germline V gene, CDR1 is PRHDT and CDR2 is FYEKMQ (reference sequence). J was trimmed by 2 bases and V by 5 bases; bases with no gene match: 12. CDR3 size: 17 residues.

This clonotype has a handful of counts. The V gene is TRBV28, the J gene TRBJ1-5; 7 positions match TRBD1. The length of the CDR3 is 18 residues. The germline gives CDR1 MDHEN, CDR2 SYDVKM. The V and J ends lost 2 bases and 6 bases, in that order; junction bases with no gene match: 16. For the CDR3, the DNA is TGTGCCAGCAGTTTAGAGTCCCGGCAGGGGGTTGTCAGTCAGCCCCAGCATTTT. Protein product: CASSLESRQGVVSQPQHF.

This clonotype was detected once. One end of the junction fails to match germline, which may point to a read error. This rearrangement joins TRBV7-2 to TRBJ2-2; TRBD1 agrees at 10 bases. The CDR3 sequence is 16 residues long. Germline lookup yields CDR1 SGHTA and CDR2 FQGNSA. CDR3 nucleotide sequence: TGTGCCAACAGCAAGGACAGGGGGGGGTTAACCGGGGAGCTGTTTTTT. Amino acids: CANSKDRGGLTGELFF.

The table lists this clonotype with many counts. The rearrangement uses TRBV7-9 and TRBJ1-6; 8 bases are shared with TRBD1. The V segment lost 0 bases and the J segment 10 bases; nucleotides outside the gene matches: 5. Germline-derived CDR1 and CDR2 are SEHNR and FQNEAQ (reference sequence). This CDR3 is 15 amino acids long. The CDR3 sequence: CASSLATGAHSPLHF. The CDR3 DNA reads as TGTGCCAGCAGCTTAGCGACAGGGGCACACTCACCCCTCCACTTT.

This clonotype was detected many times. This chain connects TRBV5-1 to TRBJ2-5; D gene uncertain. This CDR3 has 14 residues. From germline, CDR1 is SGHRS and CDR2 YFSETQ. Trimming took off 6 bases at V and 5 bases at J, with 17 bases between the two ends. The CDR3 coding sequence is TGCGCCAGCACACGTTCGGGCGGTTGGGAGACCCAGTACTTC. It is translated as CASTRSGGWETQYF.

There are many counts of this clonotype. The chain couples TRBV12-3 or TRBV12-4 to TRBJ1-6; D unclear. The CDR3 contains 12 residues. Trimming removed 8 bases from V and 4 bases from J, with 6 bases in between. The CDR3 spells CASRLYNSPLHF. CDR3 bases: TGTGCCAGCCGGTTATATAATTCACCCCTCCACTTT.

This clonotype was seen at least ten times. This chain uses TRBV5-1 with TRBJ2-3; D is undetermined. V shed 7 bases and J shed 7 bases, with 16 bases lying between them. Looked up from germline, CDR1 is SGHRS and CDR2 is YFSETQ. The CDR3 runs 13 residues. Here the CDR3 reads CASCTQPENTQYF. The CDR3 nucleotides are TGCGCCAGCTGTACCCAGCCGGAGAATACGCAGTATTTT.

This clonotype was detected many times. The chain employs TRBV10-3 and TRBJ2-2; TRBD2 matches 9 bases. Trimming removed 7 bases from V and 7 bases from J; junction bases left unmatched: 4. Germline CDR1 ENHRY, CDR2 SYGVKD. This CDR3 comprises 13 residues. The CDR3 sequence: CAITPSGDGELFF. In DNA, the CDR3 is TGTGCCATCACGCCTAGCGGGGACGGGGAGCTGTTTTTT.

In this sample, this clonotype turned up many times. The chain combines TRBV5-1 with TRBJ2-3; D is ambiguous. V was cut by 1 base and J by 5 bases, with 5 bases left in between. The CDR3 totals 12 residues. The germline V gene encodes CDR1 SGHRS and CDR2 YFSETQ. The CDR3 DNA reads TGCGCCAGCAGCTTGAACGGAGATACGCAGTATTTT. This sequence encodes CASSLNGDTQYF.

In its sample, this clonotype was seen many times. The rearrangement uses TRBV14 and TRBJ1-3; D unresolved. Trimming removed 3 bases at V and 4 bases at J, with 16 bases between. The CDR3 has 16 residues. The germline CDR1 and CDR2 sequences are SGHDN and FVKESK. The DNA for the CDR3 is TGTGCCAGCAGCCATCATGTCGGGGAGGGAGGAAACACCATATATTTT. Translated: CASSHHVGEGGNTIYF.

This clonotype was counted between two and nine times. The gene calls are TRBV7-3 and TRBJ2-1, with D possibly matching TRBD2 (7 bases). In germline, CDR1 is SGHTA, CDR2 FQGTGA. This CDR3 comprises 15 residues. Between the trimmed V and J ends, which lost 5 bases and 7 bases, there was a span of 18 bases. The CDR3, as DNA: TGTGCCAGCAGCCTAAAAGGGGGGGCCGGGAATGAGCAGTTCTTC. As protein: CASSLKGGAGNEQFF.